The 13 T cell receptor beta chains in this list originate from one sample, sequenced in a study of response to subunit inactivated influenza vaccine. TCRdb re-called the RT-PCR reads with MiXCR, one entry per CDR3 protein. The sample consists of about 780,000 distinct CDR3 sequences, 15% to 20% of them appearing once. The sample consisted of PBMCs from blood, taken roughly 5 days after vaccination. The receptors come from a man aged 45-65 years who received an inactivated influenza vaccine.

The J gene is TRBJ2-5, the V gene TRBV7-2; D remains unclear. This CDR3 is 14 amino acids long. Germline CDR1 reads SGHTA; CDR2 reads FQGNSA. V lost 2 bases to trimming and J lost 1 base, with 8 bases between them. CDR3 nucleotide sequence: TGTGCCAGCAGCTTATATCCGGTCCAAGAGACCCAGTACTTC. It translates to CASSLYPVQETQYF.

This clonotype was counted ten times or more. The gene calls are TRBV5-6 and TRBJ2-3; D possibly corresponds to TRBD2 (5 bases). Germline-derived CDR1 and CDR2 are SGHDT and YYEEEE. Trimming left V 0 bases short and J 5 bases short, with 10 bases between. There are 14 residues in the CDR3. This CDR3 is CASSLASGGDTQYF. DNA for the CDR3: TGTGCCAGCAGCTTGGCCTCAGGAGGAGATACGCAGTATTTT.

This clonotype has just a few counts. In DNA form, the CDR3 reads TGTGCCACCAGCAATCGGCGGGGGGTATACAATGAGCAGTTCTTC. Residues: CATSNRRGVYNEQFF. This chain uses TRBV15 with TRBJ2-1; 8 bases map to TRBD2. The CDR3 is made up of 15 amino acids. The J segment lost 4 bases and the V segment lost 4 bases, leaving 6 bases of the junction unmatched. Germline V gene data show CDR1 as LNHNV and CDR2 as YYDKDF (reference sequence).

This clonotype has only a few counts. The CDR3: CASSPRESRPTGELFF. CDR3 nucleotide sequence: TGTGCCAGCAGCCCGCGGGAGTCTCGTCCGACCGGGGAGCTGTTTTTT. The chain links TRBV7-9 to TRBJ2-2; 7 bases align to TRBD2. V lost 5 bases to trimming and J lost 5 bases; unmatched junction nucleotides: 11. The CDR3 length is 16 residues. In germline, CDR1 is SEHNR, CDR2 FQNEAQ (reference sequence).

This clonotype has just a few counts. V is TRBV7-6 and J is TRBJ2-5, with D hard to call. CDR3 length equals 14 residues. Looked up from germline, CDR1 is SGHVS and CDR2 is FNYEAQ. Trimming left V 1 base short and J 5 bases short, with 11 bases between. The chain's CDR3 is CASSLERVGETQYF. The CDR3 nucleotides read TGTGCCAGCAGCTTAGAAAGGGTAGGGGAGACCCAGTACTTC.

This clonotype was seen ten or more times. The V gene is TRBV4-3, the J gene TRBJ2-1; 11 bases agree with TRBD2. This CDR3 has 17 amino acids. CDR1 LGHNA and CDR2 YSLEER come from the germline V gene. V lost 0 bases to trimming and J lost 0 bases; unmatched junction nucleotides: 1. DNA for the CDR3: TGCGCCAGCAGCCAAGAAACTAGCGGGAGCTCCTACAATGAGCAGTTCTTC. Its protein product is CASSQETSGSSYNEQFF.

This clonotype was counted only a few times. This chain uses TRBV20-1 with TRBJ1-5, with 7 bases fitting TRBD1. This CDR3 is built from 13 residues. V lost 5 bases, J lost 3 bases, and 4 bases stayed unmatched. Germline CDR1 DFQATT, CDR2 SNEGSKA (reference sequence). The CDR3 is CSAQGQFNQPQHF. The CDR3 nucleotides are TGCAGTGCTCAGGGACAGTTCAATCAGCCCCAGCATTTT.

The chain employs TRBV12-3 or TRBV12-4 and TRBJ2-7; TRBD2 aligns across 8 bases. V shed 6 bases and J 3 bases; nucleotides not matched to a gene: 1. This CDR3 has 12 amino acids. The CDR3 DNA reads TGTGCCAGCAGGGGACTAGTCTACGAGCAGTACTTC. Translation: CASRGLVYEQYF.

The sample holds many counts of this clonotype. V gene TRBV12-3 or TRBV12-4 combines with J gene TRBJ2-7; D is uncertain. The CDR3 loop spans 10 amino acids. The V gene lost 2 bases and the J gene lost 12 bases, with 8 bases spanning the gap. The CDR3 loop is CASSLIVLYF. CDR3 nucleotides: TGTGCCAGCAGTTTAATCGTTCTGTACTTC.

This clonotype came up many times. The V call is TRBV12-3 or TRBV12-4, the J call TRBJ1-3; a weak D match, TRBD1 (5 bases). The V end was cut by 6 bases, the J end by 0 bases, with 12 bases between. This CDR3 spans 15 amino acids. CDR3 protein: CASRRQFLSGNTIYF. As DNA, the CDR3 is TGTGCCAGCAGACGACAGTTCCTCTCTGGAAACACCATATATTTT.

This clonotype was seen a handful of times. V and J are TRBV12-3 or TRBV12-4 and TRBJ1-4; a weak D match, TRBD1 (5 bases). CDR3 length: 16 residues. V was pared by 5 bases and J by 4 bases, with 17 bases between. CDR3 loop: CASSPSPGRVNEKLFF. CDR3 DNA sequence: TGTGCCAGCAGTCCCTCCCCAGGGAGGGTTAATGAAAAACTGTTTTTT.

This clonotype was counted a few times. The chain carries TRBV29-1 and TRBJ2-3, with TRBD2 identical over 10 bases. The J segment lost 4 bases and the V segment lost 3 bases, leaving 7 bases of the junction unmatched. The CDR3 runs to 15 residues. Germline V CDR1 and CDR2: SQVTM, ANQGSEA. DNA of the CDR3: TGCAGCGTTGATTGGCTAGCGGGAGACCCAGATACGCAGTATTTT. This translates into CSVDWLAGDPDTQYF.

V is TRBV5-1 and J is TRBJ2-3, with 7 bases matching TRBD2. Germline assignment: CDR1 SGHRS and CDR2 YFSETQ. V gave up 3 bases and J gave up 1 base; unmatched junction bases: 8. The CDR3 spans 16 residues. The CDR3 here is CASSSGRGGGTDTQYF. Here the CDR3 DNA reads TGCGCCAGCAGCTCGGGGAGGGGAGGGGGCACAGATACGCAGTATTTT.